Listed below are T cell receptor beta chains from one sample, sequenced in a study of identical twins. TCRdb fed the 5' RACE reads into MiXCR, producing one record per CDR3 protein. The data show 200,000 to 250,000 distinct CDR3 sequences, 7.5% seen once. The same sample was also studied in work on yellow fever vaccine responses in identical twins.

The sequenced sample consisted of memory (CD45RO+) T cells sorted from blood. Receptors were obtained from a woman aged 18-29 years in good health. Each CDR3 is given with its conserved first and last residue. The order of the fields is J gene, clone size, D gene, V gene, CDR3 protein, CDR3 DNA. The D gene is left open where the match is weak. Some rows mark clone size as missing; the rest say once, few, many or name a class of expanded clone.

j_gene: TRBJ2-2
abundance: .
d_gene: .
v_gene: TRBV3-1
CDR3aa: CASSQASGPGGELFF
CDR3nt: TGTGCCAGCAGCCAAGCATCAGGGCCGGGCGGGGAGCTGTTTTTT

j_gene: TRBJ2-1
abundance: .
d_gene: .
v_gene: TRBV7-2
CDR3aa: CASSLSTSAYNEQFF
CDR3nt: TGTGCCAGCAGCTTGAGTACCAGCGCTTACAATGAGCAGTTCTTC

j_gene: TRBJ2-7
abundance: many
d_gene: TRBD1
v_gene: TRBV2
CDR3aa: CASSEGTGVSEQYF
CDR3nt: TGTGCCAGCAGTGAAGGGACAGGGGTAAGCGAGCAGTACTTC

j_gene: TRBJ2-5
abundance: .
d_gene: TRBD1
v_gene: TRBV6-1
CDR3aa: CASSGQNRGQETQYF
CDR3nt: TGTGCCAGCAGTGGCCAGAACAGGGGGCAAGAGACCCAGTACTTC

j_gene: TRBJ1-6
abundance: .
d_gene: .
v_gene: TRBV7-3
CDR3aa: CASSLEGGSPLHF
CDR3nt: TGTGCCAGCAGCTTAGAAGGGGGTTCACCCCTCCACTTT

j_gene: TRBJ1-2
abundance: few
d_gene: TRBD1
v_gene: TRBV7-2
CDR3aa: CASSLVVTGGGYGYTF
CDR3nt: TGTGCCAGCAGCTTAGTGGTGACAGGGGGCGGCTATGGCTACACCTTC

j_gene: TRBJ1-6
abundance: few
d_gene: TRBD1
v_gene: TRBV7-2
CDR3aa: CASSRTGDHNSPLHF
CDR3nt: TGTGCCAGCAGCCGGACAGGGGATCATAATTCACCCCTCCACTTT

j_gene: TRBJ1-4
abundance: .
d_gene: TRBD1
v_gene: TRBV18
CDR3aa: CASSPPSGTGATNEKLFF
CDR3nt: TGTGCCAGCTCACCACCCTCCGGGACAGGTGCAACTAATGAAAAACTGTTTTTT

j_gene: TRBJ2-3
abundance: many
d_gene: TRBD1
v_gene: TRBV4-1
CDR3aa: CASSQGDRGSSTDTQYF
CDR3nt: TGCGCCAGCAGCCAAGGAGACAGGGGTAGTAGCACAGATACGCAGTATTTT

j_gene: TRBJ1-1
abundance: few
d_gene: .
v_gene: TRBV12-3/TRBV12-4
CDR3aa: CASKLDLNTEAFF
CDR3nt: TGTGCCAGTAAACTAGATCTGAACACTGAAGCTTTCTTT

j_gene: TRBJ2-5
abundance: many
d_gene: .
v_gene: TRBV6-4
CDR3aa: CASSRGPQETQYF
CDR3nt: TGTGCCAGCAGTCGCGGACCTCAAGAGACCCAGTACTTC

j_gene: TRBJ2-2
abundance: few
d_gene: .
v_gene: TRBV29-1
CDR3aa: CSVGQPGSNTGELFF
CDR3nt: TGCAGCGTTGGGCAACCCGGTAGCAACACCGGGGAGCTGTTTTTT

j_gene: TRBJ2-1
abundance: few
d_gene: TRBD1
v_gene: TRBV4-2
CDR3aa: CASSQDQVTGGFF
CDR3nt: TGTGCCAGCAGCCAAGATCAAGTGACAGGGGGGTTCTTC

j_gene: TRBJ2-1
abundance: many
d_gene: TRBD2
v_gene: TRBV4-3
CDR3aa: CASSQGLAGAREQFF
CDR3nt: TGCGCCAGCAGCCAAGGACTAGCGGGAGCCCGTGAGCAGTTCTTC

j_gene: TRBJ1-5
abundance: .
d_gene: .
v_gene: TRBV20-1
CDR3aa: CSARDPDSGQPQHF
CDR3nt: TGCAGTGCTAGAGATCCGGATAGCGGTCAGCCCCAGCATTTT

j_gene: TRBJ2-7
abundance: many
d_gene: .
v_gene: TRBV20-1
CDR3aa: CSASPTYEQYF
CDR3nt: TGCAGTGCTAGCCCGACCTACGAGCAGTACTTC

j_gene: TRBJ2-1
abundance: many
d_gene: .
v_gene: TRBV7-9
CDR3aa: CASSLVRNPYNEQFF
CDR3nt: TGTGCCAGCAGCTTAGTCAGGAACCCCTACAATGAGCAGTTCTTC

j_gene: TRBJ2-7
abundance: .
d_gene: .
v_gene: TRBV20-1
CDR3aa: CSPGSNYQGYEQYF
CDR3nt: TGCAGTCCAGGGAGTAATTATCAGGGTTACGAGCAGTACTTC

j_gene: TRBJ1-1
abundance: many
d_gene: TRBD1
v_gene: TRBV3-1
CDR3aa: CASSHQGAGTEAFF
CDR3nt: TGTGCCAGCAGCCACCAGGGGGCTGGCACTGAAGCTTTCTTT

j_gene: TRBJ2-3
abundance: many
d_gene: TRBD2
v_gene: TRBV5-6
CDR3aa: CASSSRQAGGRTDTQYF
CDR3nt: TGTGCCAGCAGCTCCCGACAAGCGGGGGGACGTACAGATACGCAGTATTTT

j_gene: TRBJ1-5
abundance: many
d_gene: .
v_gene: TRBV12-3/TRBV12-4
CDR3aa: CASSLSGVNQPQHF
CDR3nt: TGTGCCAGCAGTTTATCAGGGGTAAATCAGCCCCAGCATTTT

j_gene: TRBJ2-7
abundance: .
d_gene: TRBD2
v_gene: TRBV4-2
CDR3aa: CASSHLSAAGVSYEQYF
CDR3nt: TGTGCCAGCAGCCACTTGTCTGCAGCGGGGGTCTCCTACGAGCAGTACTTC

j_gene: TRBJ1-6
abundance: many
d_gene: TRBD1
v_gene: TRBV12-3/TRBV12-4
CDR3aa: CASSFAGGNSPLHF
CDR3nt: TGTGCCAGCAGTTTTGCAGGGGGTAATTCACCCCTCCACTTT

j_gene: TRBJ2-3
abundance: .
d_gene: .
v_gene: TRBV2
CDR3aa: CASSVVRGHTDTQYF
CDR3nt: TGTGCCAGCAGTGTAGTGCGCGGGCACACAGATACGCAGTATTTT

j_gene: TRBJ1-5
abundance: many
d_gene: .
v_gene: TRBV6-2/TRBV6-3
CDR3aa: CASRGDNSNQPQHF
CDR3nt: TGTGCCAGCAGAGGTGACAATAGCAATCAGCCCCAGCATTTT

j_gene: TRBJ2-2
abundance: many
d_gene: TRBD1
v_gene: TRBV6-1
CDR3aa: CASSQTLTGTGGTGELFF
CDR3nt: TGTGCCAGCAGTCAAACCCTCACCGGGACAGGGGGCACCGGGGAGCTGTTTTTT

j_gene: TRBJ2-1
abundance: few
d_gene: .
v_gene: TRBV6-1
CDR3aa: CASRRGPGPYNEQFF
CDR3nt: TGTGCCAGCAGGAGAGGTCCGGGGCCCTACAATGAGCAGTTCTTC